The clone carrying this T cell receptor beta chain was seen a single time. This sample was included in a study of T cell changes during pregnancy in multiple sclerosis. Some clones are missing from TCRdb's copy, which holds only in-frame ones; the method was immunoSEQ multiplex PCR. The profile shows around 80,000 clones, approximately 93% of them singletons. This CDR3 contains 14 residues. Germline CDR1 and CDR2: SGHNT and YENEEA. The trim removed 3 bases at V and 3 bases at J, leaving 2 bases unmatched. The chain recombines TRBV11-3 with TRBJ2-1; 7 bases line up with TRBD2. Sequenced material: peripheral blood, taken in the second trimester of pregnancy. The clonotype originates from a female donor in good health, enrolled as a control in a pregnancy study. The CDR3 sequence is CASSLSGDYNEQFF. The DNA for the CDR3 is TGTGCCAGCAGCTTGAGCGGGGACTACAATGAGCAGTTCTTC.